A selection of T cell receptor beta chains follows, all from one sample in a study of blood T cell repertoires in COVID-19. TCRdb's table, derived via immunoSEQ multiplex PCR, lists solely in-frame clones and lacks some. The sample includes around 100,000 clones, about 77% of them seen just once. Sequencing was performed on peripheral blood. These receptors all stem from a woman aged 70-85 years with acute or convalescent COVID-19. Each CDR3 is given with its conserved first and last residue. A D gene is named only where the DNA matches it firmly. Rows give clone size only sometimes, using once, few, many, or a class for an expanded clone.

v_call	clone_size	j_call	d_call	cdr3_aa	cdr3_nt
TRBV30	.	TRBJ1-4	.	CAWRASGGGEKLFF	TGTGCCTGGAGAGCTTCTGGGGGAGGTGAAAAACTGTTTTTT
TRBV10-3	.	TRBJ1-2	TRBD1	CAISLRTGNYGYTF	TGTGCCATCAGTTTAAGGACAGGAAACTATGGCTACACCTTC
TRBV6-6	.	TRBJ2-2	.	CASSYSYGSTGELFF	TGTGCCAGCAGTTACTCGTACGGGAGCACCGGGGAGCTGTTTTTT
TRBV4-2	.	TRBJ2-5	.	CASSQDGSAGSGETQYF	TGTGCCAGCAGCCAAGATGGGTCTGCGGGGAGTGGTGAGACCCAGTACTTC
TRBV5-1	.	TRBJ2-5	TRBD2	CASSLGLAGNQETQYF	TGCGCCAGCAGCTTGGGGTTAGCGGGGAACCAAGAGACCCAGTACTTC
TRBV7-2	many	TRBJ1-3	TRBD1	CASSPTQGTIYF	TGTGCCAGCAGCCCAACACAGGGGACCATATATTTT
TRBV9	.	TRBJ1-1	.	CASSVESLPETEAFF	TGTGCCAGCAGCGTAGAGTCACTCCCGGAGACTGAAGCTTTCTTT
TRBV4-1	once	TRBJ1-4	.	CASSRPGGTNEKLFF	TGCGCCAGCAGTCGGCCCGGGGGGACTAATGAAAAACTGTTTTTT
TRBV2	.	TRBJ2-3	TRBD2	CASRPLAGGRTDTQYF	TGTGCCAGCAGACCACTAGCGGGGGGCCGCACAGATACGCAGTATTTT
TRBV9	few	TRBJ1-1	TRBD1	CASSASSGTANTEAFF	TGTGCCAGCAGCGCGAGCTCCGGGACAGCGAACACTGAAGCTTTCTTT